The source of this TCR beta chain is a study of shared clonotypes between healthy human individuals. Regarding the study as a whole: Sequencing depth was predicted to influence how clonotypes are shared among donors.

The assay ran at deep level. Genomic DNA of every subset was divided equally among multiple immunoSEQ plates. Sequencing was performed with immunoSEQ multiplex PCR; in TCRdb, only in-frame clones are kept and a portion is missing. The sample lists roughly 490,000 clones; about 82% were seen once. A word on this clone: The antigen remains unidentified.

This CDR3 spans 19 amino acids. With 1 base clipped from V and 3 bases from J, the junction kept 13 bases outside the gene matches. Germline V CDR1 and CDR2: SEHNR, FQNEAQ (reference sequence). The sample was PBMCs. The rearrangement links TRBV7-9 to TRBJ2-2; 8 bases map to TRBD2. The source is a woman aged 40 to 50 in good health. Some clones in this sample may be carry-over from other donors' samples. The DNA of the CDR3 is TGTGCCAGCAGCTTAGTTCCGGGACTAGGGGTTTTGGACACCGGGGAGCTGTTTTTT. This codes for CASSLVPGLGVLDTGELFF. Using reference TRBV7-9 and TRBJ2-2 for the parts outside the CDR3, the full variable domain is DTGVSQNPRHKITKRGQNVTFRCDPISEHNRLYWYRQTLGQGPEFLTYFQNEAQLEKSRLLSDRFSAERPKGSFSTLEIQRTEQGDSAMYLCASSLVPGLGVLDTGELFFGEGSRLTVL.